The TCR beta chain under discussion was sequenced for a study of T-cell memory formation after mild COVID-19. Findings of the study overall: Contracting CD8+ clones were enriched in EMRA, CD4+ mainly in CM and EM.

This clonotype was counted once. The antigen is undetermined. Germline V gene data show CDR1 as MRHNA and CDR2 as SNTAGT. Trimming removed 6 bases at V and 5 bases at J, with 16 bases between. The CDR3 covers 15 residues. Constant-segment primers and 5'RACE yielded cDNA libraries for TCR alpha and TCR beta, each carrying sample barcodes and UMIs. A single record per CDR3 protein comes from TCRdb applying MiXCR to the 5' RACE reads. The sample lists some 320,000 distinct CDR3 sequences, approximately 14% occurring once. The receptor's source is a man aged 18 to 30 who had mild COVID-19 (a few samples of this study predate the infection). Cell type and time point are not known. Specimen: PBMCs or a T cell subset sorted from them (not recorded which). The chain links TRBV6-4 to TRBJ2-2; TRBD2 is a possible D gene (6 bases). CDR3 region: CASSDHAGRTGELFF. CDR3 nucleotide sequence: TGTGCCAGCAGCGACCACGCAGGGAGGACCGGGGAGCTGTTTTTT.